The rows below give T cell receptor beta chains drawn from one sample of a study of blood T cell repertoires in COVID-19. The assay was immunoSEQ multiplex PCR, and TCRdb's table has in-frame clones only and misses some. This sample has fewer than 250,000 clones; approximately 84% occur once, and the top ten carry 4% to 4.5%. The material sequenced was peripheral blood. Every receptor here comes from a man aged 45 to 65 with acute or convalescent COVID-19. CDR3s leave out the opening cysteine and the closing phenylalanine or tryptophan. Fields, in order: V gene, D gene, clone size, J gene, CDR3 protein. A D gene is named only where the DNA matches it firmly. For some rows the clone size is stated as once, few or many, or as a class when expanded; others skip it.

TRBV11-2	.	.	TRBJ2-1	ASSLEYNNEQF
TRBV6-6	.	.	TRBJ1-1	ASSSHLPGVVAF
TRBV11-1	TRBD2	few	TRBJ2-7	ASRPGLASSYEQY
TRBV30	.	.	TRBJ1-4	AWTRDREKLF
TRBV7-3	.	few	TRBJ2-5	ASSPLGGGAETQY
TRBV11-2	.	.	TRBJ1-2	ASSLDPAANYGYT
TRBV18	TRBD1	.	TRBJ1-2	ASSPTGALTNYGYT
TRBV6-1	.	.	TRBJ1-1	ASSEVERMNTEAF
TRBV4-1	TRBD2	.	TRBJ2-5	ASSPGLLETQY
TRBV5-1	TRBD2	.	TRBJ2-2	ASSISMWEGTGELF
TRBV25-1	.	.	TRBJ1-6	ASSEILSPLH
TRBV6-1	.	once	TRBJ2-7	ASSEYVGSAYEQY
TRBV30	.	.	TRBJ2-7	AWSTRQYAQY
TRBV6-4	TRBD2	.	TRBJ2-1	ASSRTSGASYNEQF
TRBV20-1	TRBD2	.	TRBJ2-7	SASSGSYEQY
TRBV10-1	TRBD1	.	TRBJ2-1	ASSRQGNNEQF
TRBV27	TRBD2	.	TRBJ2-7	ASSFTPLSGSGYEQY
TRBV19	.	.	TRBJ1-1	ASSFDRSITEAF
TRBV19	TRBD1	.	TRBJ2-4	ATLTGGNIQY
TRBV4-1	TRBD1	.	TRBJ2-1	ASSPWDRGVNEQF
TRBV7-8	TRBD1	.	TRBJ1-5	ASSLGQYQPQH
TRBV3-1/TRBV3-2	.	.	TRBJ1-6	ASSQGGGGSPLH
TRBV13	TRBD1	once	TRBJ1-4	ASGRTGVEKLF
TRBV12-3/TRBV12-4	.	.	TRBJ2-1	ASSLFRNEQF
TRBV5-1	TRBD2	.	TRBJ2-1	ASSLLAGTYNEQF
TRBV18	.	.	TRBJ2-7	ASSGGYEQY
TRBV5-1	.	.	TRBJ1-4	ASKQLNEKLF
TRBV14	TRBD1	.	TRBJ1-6	ASSQAGGRNSPLH
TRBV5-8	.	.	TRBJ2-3	ASSSGTTAGDTQY
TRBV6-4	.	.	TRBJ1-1	ASSESGTEAF
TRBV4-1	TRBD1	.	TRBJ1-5	ASSHRQGVGNQPQH
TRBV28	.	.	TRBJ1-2	ASHWGGADGYT
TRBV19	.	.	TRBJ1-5	ASSREGFRQPQH
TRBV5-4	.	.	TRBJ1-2	ASSSGQSYGYT
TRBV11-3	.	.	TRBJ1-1	ASSRMGGNTEAF
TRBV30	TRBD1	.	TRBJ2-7	AWQGDYEQY
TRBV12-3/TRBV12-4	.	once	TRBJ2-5	ASSERETQY
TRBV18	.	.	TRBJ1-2	ASSPEEAALYGYT
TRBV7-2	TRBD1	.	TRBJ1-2	ASSLASQGANGYT
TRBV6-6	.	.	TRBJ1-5	ASSYRGSNQPQH
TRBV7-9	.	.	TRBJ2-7	ASSLLQGDEQY
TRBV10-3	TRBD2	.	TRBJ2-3	AISRGLADPTDTQY
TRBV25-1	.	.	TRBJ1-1	ASSEYSGGTEAF
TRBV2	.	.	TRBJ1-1	ASSLEGSRAF
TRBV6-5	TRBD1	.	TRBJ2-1	AIKARQGAFNEQF
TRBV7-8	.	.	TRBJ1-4	ASSLGGGEEKLF
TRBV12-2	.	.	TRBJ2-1	ASRPHLGKPGQYPYNEQF
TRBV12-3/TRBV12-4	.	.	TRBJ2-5	ASSFADKETQY
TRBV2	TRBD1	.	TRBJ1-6	ASSGQGNSPLH
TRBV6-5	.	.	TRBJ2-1	ASSYSRTADNEQF
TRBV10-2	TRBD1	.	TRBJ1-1	ASTLDRGAEAF
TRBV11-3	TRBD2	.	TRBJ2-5	ASSLAPPGLAGTQETQY
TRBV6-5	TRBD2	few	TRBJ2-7	ASRSGRSVNEQY
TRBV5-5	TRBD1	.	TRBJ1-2	ASSLALRQGVGGYT
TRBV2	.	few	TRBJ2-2	ASSGVGRELF
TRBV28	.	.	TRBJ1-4	ASSTTGSTNEKLF
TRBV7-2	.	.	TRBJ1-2	ASSLSPGDGYT
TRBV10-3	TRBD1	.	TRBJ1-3	AISRTGEGDTIY
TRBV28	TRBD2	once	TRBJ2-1	ASSLALVAGPYNEQF